This TCR beta chain comes out of a study of CD4 T cells in relation to SARS-CoV-2 and coronaviruses. Overall study: After roughly ten days of antigen culture, PBMC TCR beta CDR3s were sequenced.

Unexposed donor CD4+ T cells date from about 2011-2018, before the COVID-19 pandemic. After more than eight days of culture, CD4+ T cells were isolated. This clone was seen a handful of times. Its antigen is not known. Libraries were prepared by immunoSEQ multiplex PCR; TCRdb keeps only in-frame clonotypes and omits some of them. Here the sample spans around 16,000 clones, 80% to 85% being singletons. The sample consisted of CD4+ T cells from PBMCs, cultured in vitro. This sequence originates from a human donor in good health.

The CDR3 DNA sequence: TGTGCCAGCAGTTTGGACAGCAATCAGCCCCAGCATTTT. It translates to CASSLDSNQPQHF. This chain uses TRBV28 with TRBJ1-5; D unclear. Looked up from germline, CDR1 is MDHEN and CDR2 is SYDVKM. Between the trimmed V and J ends, which lost 3 bases and 1 base, there was a span of 4 bases. This CDR3 comprises 13 residues.